This TCR beta chain derives from a study of vaccination and CD4 T cells after COVID-19 (dated by TCRdb to the early 2020s). About the study as a whole: Convalescent patients had a positive SARS-CoV-2 result on nasal swab PCR, and of these patients, several had mild disease and one had severe disease. For stimulating the cultures, overlapping spike peptide pools were used, derived from SARS-CoV-2 as well as from the common cold coronaviruses HCoV-NL63, HCoV-OC43 and HCoV-229E. In roughly 10 COVID-19 convalescent patients and 4 infection-naive healthy vaccine recipients, the spike-specific CD4+ TCR repertoire before mRNA vaccination was compared with the repertoire after mRNA vaccination. The convalescent cohort comprised six males and four females, including two Hispanic individuals, seven Caucasians, two Asians and one multiracial person. Participants received two doses of either the Pfizer-BioNTech BNT162b2 vaccine (n=8) or the Moderna mRNA-1273 vaccine (n=2). Post-COVID blood samples from convalescent patients were collected a median of approximately 100 days after diagnosis, with a range of 35 to 161 days. Control cultures received a CEFX viral epitope pool as the positive control, an HIV-1 Nef peptide pool as the negative control, or no peptide. The time from the second vaccine dose to post-vaccine blood sampling had a median of roughly 70 days and ranged from about 13 to 250 days.

Study-level results and caveats: Although the median number of SARS-CoV-2-reactive clonotypes went up from around 20 after infection to 35 to 40 after vaccination, the increase was not significant. Relatively few convalescent patients were included in the study, and early timepoints after natural infection were not analyzed. Of the vaccine-specific clones found in convalescent patients, nearly all (304 of 307) were mono-reactive for SARS-CoV-2 spike instead of being cross-reactive with common cold coronaviruses. In convalescent patients, a median roughly 86% of post-vaccine SARS-CoV-2-reactive clones were detected only after vaccination, suggesting vaccine-specific priming.

Regarding this clonotype: Its recognized antigen is unknown. It has no much larger one-base neighbor in the sample; base qualities were not kept.

Explained via the paper, the treatment or condition label denotes: approximately nine-day PBMC culture with coronavirus spike peptide pools or control peptides (ViraFEST assay). The ViraFEST assay was used in the study, in which antigen-specific T cells were expanded with peptide pools and expanded clonotypes were subsequently identified by TCR sequencing. Positive SARS-CoV-2 PCR tests in the convalescent patients dated from March to December 2020, before Alpha, Beta and Delta variants emerged in the United States. PBMCs were cultured at roughly 1.9 million per well in IMDM supplemented with approximately 5% human AB serum and 8.5 to 10 IU/ml IL-2, with about 10 ug/ml peptide pools added. On days 3 and 7, half of the culture medium was replaced with fresh IL-2-containing medium. After less than 12 days of culture, CD4+ T cells were isolated by negative selection using the EasySep CD4+ T cell isolation kit. Ficoll-Paque Plus gradient centrifugation was used to isolate PBMCs from whole blood, and the isolated PBMCs were then either used fresh or cryopreserved at -140C. Each culture condition was generally run in triplicate wells.

Reading from cysteine to phenylalanine, the CDR3 counts 15 amino acids. Only the CDR3 portion is preserved as DNA: 45 bases, with reading frame beginning at the first base. V trim: 5 bases; J trim: 1 base; unmatched bases: 7. The germline V gene provides CDR1 MNHNS and CDR2 SASEGT. The method was PCR. TCR sequencing of DNA from cultured CD4+ T cells used the Oncomine TCR Beta short-read assay at the Johns Hopkins FTIC core. The QIAamp micro DNA kit was used to extract genomic DNA from the cultured CD4+ T cells. Oncomine TCR Beta libraries from cultured CD4+ T cells were pooled with unique dual indexes and sequenced on an Illumina iSeq 100. As for the original processing: Non-productive sequences were removed, and CDR3s not starting with C, not ending with F or W, or shorter than 7 amino acids were discarded. The MANAFEST web application was used to identify antigen-specific clonotypes by comparing peptide-stimulated wells against reference wells and other culture wells. An FDR below 0.05, an odds ratio above 5, and a productive frequency above 0.1% in at least two of three replicate wells were required for clones to be considered positive. Clonotypes that were significantly expanded in both SARS-CoV-2 spike wells and at least one common cold coronavirus spike condition were defined as cross-reactive. CDR3 homology was assessed with Levenshtein distances (stringdist) and unrooted phylogenetic trees (ape) in R version 3.6.1. Starting from the raw public reads, TCRdb applied fastp trimming at Q25, assembled clones with MiXCR and retained in-frame beta chains. Records with the same CDR3 protein are collapsed into one entry carrying the most frequent genes and DNA. None of the V and J calls come from the authors' own analysis; TCRdb made them. This sample is represented by under 20,000 distinct CDR3 sequences; 44% of them were singletons. Approximately 24% of the sample belongs to the ten largest clones.

Recombination linked TRBV6-1 to TRBJ1-1, with 7 central nucleotides matching TRBD1. Sequenced material: CD4+ T cells from blood, cultured in vitro, taken before SARS-CoV-2 vaccination. This sequence was found in a human donor who had recovered from COVID-19. Read as DNA, the sequence is TGTGCCAGCAGTCCCACCGGGACAGCGAACACTGAAGCTTTCTTT. The encoded protein is CASSPTGTANTEAFF.